This T cell receptor beta chain originates from a study of cytomegalovirus exposure and HLA in healthy donors (dated by TCRdb to the late 2010s). A note on the overall study: A later analysis indicated that the 90 to 150 validation repertoires were generated on the platform also employed for the 670 or so repertoires of the first cohort. The study aimed to test whether cataloging public T cell receptors could reveal signatures of past pathogen exposure. Besides the first cohort of approximately 670 subjects, a separate validation cohort made up of roughly 130 different subjects was used. The study combined high-throughput TCR immunosequencing, statistical association of individual TCRs with disease status, and machine learning to predict cytomegalovirus infection status.

The method was the immunoSEQ multiplex PCR assay. Turning to the authors' computational methods: A statistical classification framework was developed to diagnose cytomegalovirus status using the catalog of TCR beta chain sequences. TCRdb stores this immuneACCESS table with in-frame sequences only. Part of the clones is absent; in the studies checked, under half of the shortfall reflects unresolved V genes, and no reason is known for the rest. V, J and clone size were drawn from that table, and D and trimming were deduced from the DNA. A total of around 200,000 clones appear in this sample, roughly 80% of them only once. The ten largest clones take up approximately 3% of the sample. Overall results and qualifications from the work: A later analysis lacked HLA typing for the validation cohort, so it scored co-occurrence in that cohort across all 110 or so repertoires. In vitro tests confirmed that a few of the cytomegalovirus-associated TCR beta chains recognize cytomegalovirus antigens. A later analysis found that TCRs clustered in the first cohort also tended to co-occur in the roughly 110 validation repertoires, with more than 90% of cluster scores above 0. In the study, around 150 TCR beta chains were listed as associated with cytomegalovirus. The classifier was reported to diagnose cytomegalovirus status with high specificity and sensitivity in both the original cohort and the validation cohort. Most TCR sequences were seen in very few donors, while some public TCRs were found in many individuals. It was suggested by the authors that the approach could potentially be generalized to other disease states and immunological phenotypes.

A note on this clone: Its target antigen remains unknown. Base qualities are not recorded, but no much larger clone differs from it by a single base.

The donors belonged to the validation cohort of over a hundred subjects, which was separate from the approximately 700-subject first cohort. The sample consisted of PBMCs. The clonotype comes from a woman younger than 30 in good health and CMV-seropositive.

The nucleotide sequence reads TGTGCCAGCAGCTTGGATATGGGCCCCAATCAGCCCCAGCATTTT. This sequence encodes CASSLDMGPNQPQHF. This chain is built from TRBV5-4 and TRBJ1-5, with the D gene uncertain. Deletion took 0 bases off V and 3 bases off J, with a span of 10 bases between the germline ends. From the germline V gene (reference sequence), CDR1 is SGHNT and CDR2 is YYREEE. The CDR3 contains 15 residues, cysteine and phenylalanine counted. The entry retains the CDR3 DNA only, 45 bases that are in frame from base 1.